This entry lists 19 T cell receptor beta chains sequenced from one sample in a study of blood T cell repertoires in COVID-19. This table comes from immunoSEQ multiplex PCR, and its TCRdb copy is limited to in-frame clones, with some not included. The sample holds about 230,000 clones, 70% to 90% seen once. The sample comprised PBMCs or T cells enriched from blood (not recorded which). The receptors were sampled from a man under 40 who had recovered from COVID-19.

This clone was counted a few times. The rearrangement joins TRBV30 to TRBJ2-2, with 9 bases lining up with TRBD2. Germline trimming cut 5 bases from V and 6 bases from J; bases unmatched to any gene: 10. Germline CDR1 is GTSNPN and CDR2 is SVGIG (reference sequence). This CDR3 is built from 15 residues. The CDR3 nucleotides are TGTGCCTGGTTTCTTGGCGGGAGGGCCCCCGGGGAGCTGTTTTTT. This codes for CAWFLGGRAPGELFF.

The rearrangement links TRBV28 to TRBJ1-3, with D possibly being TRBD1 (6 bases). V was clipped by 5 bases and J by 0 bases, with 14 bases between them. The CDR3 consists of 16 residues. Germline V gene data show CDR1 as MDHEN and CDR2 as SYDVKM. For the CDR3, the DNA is TGTGCCAGCAGTGGGATAACAGGGATCTCTGGAAACACCATATATTTT. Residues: CASSGITGISGNTIYF.

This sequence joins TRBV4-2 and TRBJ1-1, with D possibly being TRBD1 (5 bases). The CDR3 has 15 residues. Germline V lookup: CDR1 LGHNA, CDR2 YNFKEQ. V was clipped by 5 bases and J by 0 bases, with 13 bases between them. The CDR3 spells CASSARQRLNTEAFF. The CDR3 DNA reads TGTGCCAGCAGCGCCAGACAGAGACTGAACACTGAAGCTTTCTTT.

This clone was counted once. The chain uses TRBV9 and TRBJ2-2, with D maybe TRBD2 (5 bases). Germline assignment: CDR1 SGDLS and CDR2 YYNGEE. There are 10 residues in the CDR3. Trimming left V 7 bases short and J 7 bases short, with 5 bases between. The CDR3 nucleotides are TGTGCCAGCGGAGGCGGGGAGCTGTTTTTT. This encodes CASGGGELFF. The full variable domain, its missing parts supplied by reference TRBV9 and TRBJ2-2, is DSGVTQTPKHLITATGQRVTLRCSPRSGDLSVYWYQQSLDQGLQFLIQYYNGEERAKGNILERFSAQQFPDLHSELNLSSLELGDSALYFCASGGGELFFGEGSRLTVL.

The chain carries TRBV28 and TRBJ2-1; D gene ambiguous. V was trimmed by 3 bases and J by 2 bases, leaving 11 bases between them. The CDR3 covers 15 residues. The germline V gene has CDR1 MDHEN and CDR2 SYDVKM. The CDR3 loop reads CASSLRQLAYNEQFF. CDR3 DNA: TGTGCCAGCAGTTTGCGGCAGTTGGCCTACAATGAGCAGTTCTTC.

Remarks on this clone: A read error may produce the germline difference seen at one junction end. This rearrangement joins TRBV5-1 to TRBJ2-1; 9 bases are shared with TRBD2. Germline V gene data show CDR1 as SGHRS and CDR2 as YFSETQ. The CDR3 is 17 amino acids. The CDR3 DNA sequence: TGCCCCAGCAGCTTGCGGGGGGGAGGGGGGCCCTACAATGAGCAGTTCTTC. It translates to CPSSLRGGGGPYNEQFF.

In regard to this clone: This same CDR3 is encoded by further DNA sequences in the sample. DNA of the CDR3: TGTGCCAGCAGCCTGGGACAGGGTGATGAAAAACTGTTTTTT. It codes for CASSLGQGDEKLFF. This chain links TRBV7-9 with TRBJ1-4; 9 bases line up with TRBD1. The V gene end was trimmed by 5 bases and the J gene end by 6 bases; junction bases not matched to a gene: 4. Germline V lookup: CDR1 SEHNR, CDR2 FQNEAQ (reference sequence). This CDR3 has 14 amino acids.

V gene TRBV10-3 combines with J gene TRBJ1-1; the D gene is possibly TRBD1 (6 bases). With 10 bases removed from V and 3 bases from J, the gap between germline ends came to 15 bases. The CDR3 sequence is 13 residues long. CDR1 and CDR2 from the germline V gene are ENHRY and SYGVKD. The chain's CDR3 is CATSQGGYTEAFF. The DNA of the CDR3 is TGTGCCACCTCACAGGGAGGGTACACTGAAGCTTTCTTT.

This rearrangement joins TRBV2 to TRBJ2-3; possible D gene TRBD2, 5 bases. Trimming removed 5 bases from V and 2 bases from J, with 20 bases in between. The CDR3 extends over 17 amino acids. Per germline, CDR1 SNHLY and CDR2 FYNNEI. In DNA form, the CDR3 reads TGTGCCAGCAGTTCTGGCGGAGGCGGTTGGGACACAGATACGCAGTATTTT. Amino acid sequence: CASSSGGGGWDTDTQYF.

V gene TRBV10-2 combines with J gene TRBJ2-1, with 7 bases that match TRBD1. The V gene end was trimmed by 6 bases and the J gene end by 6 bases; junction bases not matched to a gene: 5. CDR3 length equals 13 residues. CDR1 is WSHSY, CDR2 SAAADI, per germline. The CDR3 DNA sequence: TGCGCCAGCAGGGGACAGAACGGCAATGAGCAGTTCTTC. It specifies CASRGQNGNEQFF.

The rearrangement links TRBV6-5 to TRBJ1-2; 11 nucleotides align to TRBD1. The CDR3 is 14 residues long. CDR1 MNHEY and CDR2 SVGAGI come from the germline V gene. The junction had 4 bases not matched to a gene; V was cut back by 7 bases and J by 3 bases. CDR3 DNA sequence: TGTGCCAGCACCGGGACAGGGGGGGACTATGGCTACACCTTC. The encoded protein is CASTGTGGDYGYTF.

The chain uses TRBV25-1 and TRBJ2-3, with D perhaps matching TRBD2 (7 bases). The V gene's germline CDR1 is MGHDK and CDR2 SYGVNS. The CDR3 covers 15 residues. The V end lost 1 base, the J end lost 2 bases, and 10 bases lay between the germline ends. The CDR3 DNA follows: TGTGCCAGCAGTGAATGGGGGGGCTTCACAGATACGCAGTATTTT. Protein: CASSEWGGFTDTQYF.

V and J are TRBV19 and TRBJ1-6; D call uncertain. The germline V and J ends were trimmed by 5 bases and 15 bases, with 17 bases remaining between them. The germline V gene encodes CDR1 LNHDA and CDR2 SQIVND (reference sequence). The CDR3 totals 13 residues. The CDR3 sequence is CASSAEDRLRLHF. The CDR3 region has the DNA TGTGCCAGTAGTGCGGAAGACCGACTACGCCTCCACTTT.

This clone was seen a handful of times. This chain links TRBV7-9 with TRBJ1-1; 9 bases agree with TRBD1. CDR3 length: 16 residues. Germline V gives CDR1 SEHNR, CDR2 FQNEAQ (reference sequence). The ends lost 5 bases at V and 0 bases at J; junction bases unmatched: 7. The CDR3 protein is CASSRAGQGMNTEAFF. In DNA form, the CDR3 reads TGTGCCAGCAGCCGAGCGGGACAGGGAATGAACACTGAAGCTTTCTTT.

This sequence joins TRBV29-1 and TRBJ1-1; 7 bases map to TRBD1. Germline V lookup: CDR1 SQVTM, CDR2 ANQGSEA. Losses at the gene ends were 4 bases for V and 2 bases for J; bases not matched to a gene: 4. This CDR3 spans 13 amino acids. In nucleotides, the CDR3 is TGCAGCGTTGGCGGGACAGCAAACACTGAAGCTTTCTTT. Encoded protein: CSVGGTANTEAFF.

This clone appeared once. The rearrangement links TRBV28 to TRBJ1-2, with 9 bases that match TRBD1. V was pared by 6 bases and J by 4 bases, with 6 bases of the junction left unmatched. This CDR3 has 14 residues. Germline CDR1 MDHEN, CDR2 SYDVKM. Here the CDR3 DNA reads TGTGCCAGCAGCCCCCCGGGACAGGGCTATGGCTACACCTTC. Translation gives CASSPPGQGYGYTF.

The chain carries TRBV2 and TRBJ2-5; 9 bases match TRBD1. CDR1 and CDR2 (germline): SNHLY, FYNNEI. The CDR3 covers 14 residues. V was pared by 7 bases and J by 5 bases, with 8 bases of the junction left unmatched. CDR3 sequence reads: CASKSGTGWETQYF. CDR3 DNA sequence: TGTGCCAGCAAATCCGGGACAGGGTGGGAGACCCAGTACTTC.

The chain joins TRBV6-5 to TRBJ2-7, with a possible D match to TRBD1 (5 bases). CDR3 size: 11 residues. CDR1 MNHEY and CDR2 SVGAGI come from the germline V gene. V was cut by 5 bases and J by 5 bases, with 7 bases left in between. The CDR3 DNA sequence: TGTGCCAGCAGTCAGGGAAACGAGCAGTACTTC. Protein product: CASSQGNEQYF.

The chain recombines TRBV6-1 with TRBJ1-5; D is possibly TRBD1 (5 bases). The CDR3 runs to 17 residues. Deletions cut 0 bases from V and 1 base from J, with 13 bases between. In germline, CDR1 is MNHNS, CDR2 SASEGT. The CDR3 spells CASSEALLRGSNQPQHF. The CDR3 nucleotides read TGTGCCAGCAGTGAAGCGCTTCTGCGGGGGAGCAATCAGCCCCAGCATTTT.